These 21 T cell receptor beta chains share one sample of origin, sequenced in a study of T cells after yellow fever vaccination. TCRdb fed the 5' RACE reads into MiXCR, producing one record per CDR3 protein. This sample has 600,000 to 750,000 distinct CDR3 sequences, with over 9% found just once. The specimen comprised PBMCs, sampled on the day of the yellow fever booster vaccination. These receptors came from a man aged 25 to 40 who received the YFV17D yellow fever vaccine.

This clonotype showed up just a few times. The CDR3 does not end in the conserved phenylalanine or tryptophan, so this is likely a read error. It is unclear where the CDR3 begins or ends on the DNA, so no DNA is shown, and the CDR3 is as TCRdb lists it. The gene calls are TRBV5-5 and TRBJ2-1; the DNA was not used to check the table's D call, TRBD2. The CDR3 spans 13 residues, counting both ends. From germline, CDR1 is SGHKS and CDR2 YYEKEE (reference sequence). The CDR3 spells CASRRAASGNHVI.

J is TRBJ2-1 and V is TRBV19; TRBD2 agrees at 9 bases. Per the germline V gene, CDR1 is LNHDA and CDR2 is SQIVND (reference sequence). V gave up 6 bases and J gave up 8 bases; unmatched junction bases: 8. The CDR3 has 14 amino acids. CDR3 sequence (DNA): TGTGCCAGTAGAATCGGCGGGAGGGCTTATGAGCAGTTCTTC. This encodes CASRIGGRAYEQFF. Complete variable domain (other parts from reference TRBV19 and TRBJ2-1): DGGITQSPKYLFRKEGQNVTLSCEQNLNHDAMYWYRQDPGQGLRLIYYSQIVNDFQKGDIAEGYSVSREKKESFPLTVTSAQKNPTAFYLCASRIGGRAYEQFFGPGTRLTVL.

The V and J genes are TRBV30 and TRBJ2-1, with D hard to call. The CDR3 covers 11 residues. Germline V gene lookup returns CDR1 GTSNPN and CDR2 SVGIG (reference sequence). V lost 2 bases, J lost 6 bases, and 5 bases lay in between. The CDR3 nucleotides are TGTGCCTGGAGTAAGGCCAATGAGCAGTTCTTC. Translated, it gives CAWSKANEQFF.

This clonotype was seen a few times. V gene TRBV6-5 combines with J gene TRBJ1-6; a possible D gene is TRBD1 (5 bases). Germline V gives CDR1 MNHEY, CDR2 SVGAGI. With 0 bases removed from V and 13 bases from J, the gap between germline ends came to 10 bases. The CDR3 contains 13 residues. The CDR3 spells CASSYSTRDPLHF. The CDR3 DNA reads as TGTGCCAGCAGTTACTCGACCAGGGACCCCCTCCACTTT.

V and J are TRBV20-1 and TRBJ1-2; 8 bases align to TRBD1. Germline lookup yields CDR1 DFQATT and CDR2 SNEGSKA (reference sequence). This CDR3 spans 12 amino acids. V lost 6 bases and J lost 4; bases outside the gene matches: 4. Here the CDR3 DNA reads TGCAGTGCGGTGGGACAGGCCTATGGCTACACCTTC. It codes for CSAVGQAYGYTF.

The V call is TRBV20-1, the J call TRBJ2-1; TRBD2 aligns across 12 bases. The germline CDR1 and CDR2 sequences are DFQATT and SNEGSKA (reference sequence). The CDR3 is 19 amino acids. Losses at the gene ends were 3 bases for V and 0 bases for J; bases not matched to a gene: 12. CDR3 protein: CSASRVLAGGHSSYNEQFF. The CDR3 nucleotides read TGCAGTGCTAGTAGGGTACTAGCGGGAGGTCATAGCTCCTACAATGAGCAGTTCTTC.

This clonotype has just a few counts. This chain joins TRBV25-1 and TRBJ2-7; the D call may be TRBD1 or TRBD2 (5 bases each). From germline, CDR1 is MGHDK and CDR2 SYGVNS. CDR3 size: 14 residues. Trimming cost V 4 bases and J 4 bases, with 14 bases left between them. The CDR3 bases are TGTGCCAGCAGTGGAAGACAGAAGCGGTACGAGCAGTACTTC. It is translated as CASSGRQKRYEQYF.

This clonotype was detected a few times. The chain couples TRBV12-3 or TRBV12-4 to TRBJ2-7, with D hard to call. V was trimmed by 7 bases and J by 0 bases, leaving 16 bases between them. The CDR3 has 15 amino acids. CDR3 protein: CASTPDPQSSYEQYF. As DNA, the CDR3 is TGTGCCAGCACCCCCGACCCCCAGAGCTCCTACGAGCAGTACTTC.

The chain uses TRBV28 and TRBJ1-2; 10 bases agree with TRBD1. The germline V gene has CDR1 MDHEN and CDR2 SYDVKM. The trim removed 4 bases at V and 7 bases at J, leaving 6 bases unmatched. The CDR3 covers 14 residues. CDR3 DNA: TGTGCCAGCAGTTCGACAGGGGGCTCACCTGGCTACACCTTC. Its protein is CASSSTGGSPGYTF.

The chain uses TRBV15 and TRBJ1-1; D uncertain. CDR1 is LNHNV and CDR2 is YYDKDF in the germline V gene (reference sequence). CDR3 length: 13 residues. V was shortened by 0 bases and J by 3 bases, with 5 bases between the two germline ends. The CDR3 sequence is CATSRDSYTEAFF. The CDR3 DNA sequence: TGTGCCACCAGCAGAGACAGTTACACTGAAGCTTTCTTT.

This chain links TRBV16 with TRBJ1-5, with D maybe TRBD1 (5 bases). The CDR3 runs 15 residues. Germline lookup yields CDR1 KGHSY and CDR2 FQNENV. The V and J ends lost 4 bases and 5 bases respectively, with 15 bases between them. The CDR3 nucleotides are TGTGCCAGCAGCCCCGACGGGGCCGGCTATCAGCCCCAGCATTTT. Translating gives CASSPDGAGYQPQHF.

Many counts were recorded for this clonotype. V gene TRBV7-2 combines with J gene TRBJ2-3, with 7 bases identical to TRBD2. J gave up 1 base and V 0 bases, and 1 base lay outside the gene matches. Germline CDR1 SGHTA, CDR2 FQGNSA. The CDR3 has 15 amino acids. CDR3 bases: TGTGCCAGCAGCTTAGCGCTAGCGGGCACAGATACGCAGTATTTT. It encodes CASSLALAGTDTQYF.

This chain links TRBV20-1 with TRBJ2-1, with D perhaps assigned TRBD1 or TRBD2 (5 bases each). Trimming took 8 bases from V and 0 from J, leaving 17 bases between them. Germline V gives CDR1 DFQATT, CDR2 SNEGSKA (reference sequence). CDR3 length equals 15 residues. The CDR3: CSILRGRSSYNEQFF. The CDR3, as DNA: TGCAGTATCCTTCGGGGCCGAAGCTCCTACAATGAGCAGTTCTTC.

This clonotype has a handful of counts. The J gene is TRBJ1-4, the V gene TRBV20-1; 7 nucleotides align to TRBD1. With V trimmed by 3 bases and J by 8 bases, 3 bases remained unmatched. The CDR3 totals 12 residues. Germline loops: CDR1 DFQATT, CDR2 SNEGSKA (reference sequence). The CDR3 nucleotides read TGCAGTGCTAGTAGGGGGCACGAAAAACTGTTTTTT. Its protein is CSASRGHEKLFF.

The CDR3 spells CASRVDTLTRQPQHF. The DNA of the CDR3 is TGTGCCAGCAGGGTCGACACGCTGACTAGACAGCCCCAGCATTTT. The chain combines TRBV12-3 or TRBV12-4 with TRBJ1-5, with D hard to call. V was trimmed by 6 bases and J by 7 bases, leaving 19 bases between them. This CDR3 region has 15 residues.

The chain links TRBV5-1 to TRBJ2-2; 7 positions agree with TRBD2. The CDR3 runs 15 residues. Germline V gene sequence: CDR1 SGHRS, CDR2 YFSETQ. V gave up 2 bases and J gave up 6 bases; unmatched junction bases: 7. The CDR3 DNA reads as TGCGCCAGCAGCTTAGGAGCGGGAAATGCCGGGGAGCTGTTTTTT. Its protein product is CASSLGAGNAGELFF.

The chain has TRBV7-9 and TRBJ2-5; TRBD2 aligns across 9 bases. Germline V CDR1 and CDR2: SEHNR, FQNEAQ (reference sequence). The CDR3 is 16 amino acids. V was pared by 2 bases and J by 1 base, with 5 bases of the junction left unmatched. The CDR3 nucleotides are TGTGCCAGCAGCTTAAATAGCGGGGGTTTCCAAGAGACCCAGTACTTC. Encoded protein: CASSLNSGGFQETQYF.

This clonotype showed up just a few times. The J gene is TRBJ2-7, the V gene TRBV7-6; D is unclear. The CDR3 runs 17 residues. Trimming cost V 0 bases and J 0 bases, with 15 bases left between them. CDR1 is SGHVS and CDR2 is FNYEAQ in the germline V gene. The CDR3 region has the DNA TGTGCCAGCAGCTTAGCAGTCTTCGGCCGGAGCTCCTACGAGCAGTACTTC. As protein: CASSLAVFGRSSYEQYF.

This clonotype appeared a few times. The rearrangement joins TRBV23-1 to TRBJ2-1, with 7 positions matching TRBD2. Being an ORF, TRBV23-1 has a function that is uncertain. V was clipped by 4 bases and J by 2 bases; unmatched bases: 14. The CDR3 totals 18 residues. The CDR3 is CASSRPLPMGRAYNEQFF. CDR3 DNA: TGCGCCAGCAGTCGCCCTCTCCCCATGGGGAGGGCCTACAATGAGCAGTTCTTC.

The chain has TRBV18 and TRBJ2-6; no firm D call. The CDR3 length is 18 residues. Germline V gene sequence: CDR1 KGHSH, CDR2 LQKENI. With 0 bases removed from V and 0 bases from J, the gap between germline ends came to 12 bases. The CDR3 DNA sequence: TGTGCCAGCTCACCACCAGTTTCTACCTCCTCTGGGGCCAACGTCCTGACTTTC. It codes for CASSPPVSTSSGANVLTF.

This clonotype has at least ten counts. The chain links TRBV28 to TRBJ2-7; tentatively, D is TRBD2 (6 bases). Germline V lookup: CDR1 MDHEN, CDR2 SYDVKM. Trimming shortened V by 6 bases and J by 4 bases, and 19 bases separated the two germline ends. The CDR3 runs to 15 residues. CDR3: CASSNSGTVEYEQYF. In DNA, the CDR3 is TGTGCCAGCAGCAATTCCGGGACTGTAGAATACGAGCAGTACTTC. Looking up the rest from reference TRBV28 and TRBJ2-7 gives the full variable domain: DVKVTQSSRYLVKRTGEKVFLECVQDMDHENMFWYRQDPGLGLRLIYFSYDVKMKEKGDIPEGYSVSREKKERFSLILESASTNQTSMYLCASSNSGTVEYEQYFGPGTRLTVT.